Below, 30 T cell receptor beta chains from the same sample are listed, as sequenced in a study of vaccination effects on CD4 cells after COVID-19. These receptors have no identified antigens. Before sequencing took place, the ViraFEST assay used viral peptide pools to expand antigen-specific CD4+ T cells. CD4+ T cells were isolated after roughly nine days of culture. In the vaccine recipients, nucleocapsid antibodies were negative and there was no prior SARS-CoV-2 infection. Clones were sequenced by immunoSEQ multiplex PCR, and TCRdb holds only the in-frame ones, with some missing. This sample has 24,000 or so clones, with about three quarters found just once. This specimen was CD4+ T cells from PBMCs cultured with SARS-CoV-2 spike peptides, taken before COVID-19 vaccination. These receptors were taken from a human donor who received a COVID-19 vaccine.

V is TRBV30 and J is TRBJ1-5; 10 bases align to TRBD1. The V and J ends lost 6 bases and 7 bases, in that order; junction bases with no gene match: 9. Germline V gene sequence: CDR1 GTSNPN, CDR2 SVGIG (reference sequence). The CDR3 sequence is 14 residues long. As DNA, the CDR3 is TGTGCCTGTCCGACAGGGGGCATTAAACAGCCCCAGCATTTT. Its translation is CACPTGGIKQPQHF.

The chain recombines TRBV7-2 with TRBJ2-7; weak D call: TRBD2 (6 bases). The CDR3 sequence is 16 residues long. From germline, CDR1 is SGHTA and CDR2 FQGNSA. V was shortened by 1 base and J by 4 bases, with 17 bases between the two germline ends. DNA for the CDR3: TGTGCCAGCAGCTTAGGTAGCGGAGTCACCCCTTACGAGCAGTACTTC. It translates to CASSLGSGVTPYEQYF.

The chain employs TRBV6-2 or TRBV6-3 and TRBJ2-6, with D perhaps TRBD1 or TRBD2 (5 bases each). V shed 5 bases and J shed 0 bases, with 20 bases lying between them. Germline V gene lookup returns CDR1 MNHEY and CDR2 SVGEGT. The CDR3 is 19 amino acids. The chain's CDR3 is CASSPIDSRGASGANVLTF. In DNA, the CDR3 is TGTGCCAGCAGTCCGATCGACAGCCGAGGGGCCTCTGGGGCCAACGTCCTGACTTTC.

The CDR3 DNA follows: TGTGCCAGCAGCAGGGCCGTCACAGATACGCAGTATTTT. It codes for CASSRAVTDTQYF. The gene calls are TRBV2 and TRBJ2-3, with D possibly being TRBD1 (5 bases). The CDR3 has 13 amino acids. Per the germline V gene, CDR1 is SNHLY and CDR2 is FYNNEI. Trimming removed 6 bases from V and 2 bases from J, with 9 bases in between.

V gene TRBV3-1 (or the pseudogene TRBV3-2) combines with J gene TRBJ1-5; unclear D gene. From germline, CDR1 is LGHDT and CDR2 YNNKEL (reference sequence). The CDR3 runs 14 residues. With 3 bases removed from V and 5 bases from J, the gap between germline ends came to 11 bases. The CDR3 sequence is CASSHERFHQPQHF. CDR3 bases: TGTGCCAGCAGCCATGAAAGATTTCATCAGCCCCAGCATTTT.

The chain combines TRBV10-1 with TRBJ2-3, with unresolved D. Germline V lookup: CDR1 WNHNN, CDR2 SYGVQD (reference sequence). The CDR3 is 12 residues long. V lost 8 bases and J lost 0, with 6 bases in between. The CDR3: CASRASTDTQYF. The CDR3 nucleotides read TGCGCCAGCCGGGCTAGCACAGATACGCAGTATTTT.

The V and J genes are TRBV3-1 (or the pseudogene TRBV3-2) and TRBJ2-4; D is possibly TRBD2 (5 bases). The CDR3 is 13 amino acids. Germline values: CDR1 LGHDT, CDR2 YNNKEL (reference sequence). Trimming cost V 0 bases and J 10 bases, with 10 bases left between them. In nucleotides, the CDR3 is TGTGCCAGCAGCCAAGACACTAGACCGATTCAGTACTTC. Its protein product is CASSQDTRPIQYF.

V gene TRBV27 combines with J gene TRBJ2-3; D is unclear. The germline V gene has CDR1 MNHEY and CDR2 SMNVEV (reference sequence). The CDR3 is made up of 11 amino acids. V was cut by 6 bases and J by 6 bases, with 7 bases left in between. The CDR3 DNA reads as TGTGCCAGCAGAGGGTATGATACGCAGTATTTT. This encodes CASRGYDTQYF.

This chain uses TRBV6-4 with TRBJ2-1; D gene uncertain. Trimming pared 5 bases from V and 0 bases from J, leaving 8 bases between. Germline CDR1 MRHNA, CDR2 SNTAGT. This CDR3 is built from 14 residues. The CDR3 bases are TGTGCCAGCAGTTCCTCGAGCTCCTACAATGAGCAGTTCTTC. Translation gives CASSSSSSYNEQFF.

This clone was counted only a few times. The rearrangement joins TRBV12-3 or TRBV12-4 to TRBJ2-7; TRBD2 might be the D (6 bases). Deletions cut 3 bases from V and 1 base from J, with 7 bases between. The CDR3 spans 13 residues. The CDR3 loop reads CASSFSGSYEQYF. DNA for the CDR3: TGTGCCAGCAGTTTTAGCGGTTCCTACGAGCAGTACTTC.

The chain has TRBV11-3 and TRBJ2-1; 14 positions agree with TRBD2. There are 20 residues in the CDR3. CDR1 and CDR2 from the germline V gene are SGHNT and YENEEA. V shed 4 bases and J 3 bases; nucleotides not matched to a gene: 14. CDR3 in DNA: TGTGCCAGCAGCTCTCGGTGGGCAGGGACTAGCGGGAGAGGCTACAATGAGCAGTTCTTC. Its protein is CASSSRWAGTSGRGYNEQFF.

The J gene is TRBJ2-7, the V gene TRBV6-5; D perhaps matches TRBD1 (6 bases). From germline, CDR1 is MNHEY and CDR2 SVGAGI. CDR3 size: 13 residues. With 6 bases removed from V and 3 bases from J, the gap between germline ends came to 12 bases. The CDR3 bases are TGTGCCAGCAGCGAGTTCAGGGGCTACGAGCAGTACTTC. Translated: CASSEFRGYEQYF.

This clone was seen more than once but under ten times. The chain uses TRBV7-8 and TRBJ2-7, with 7 positions matching TRBD2. Germline V gives CDR1 SGHVS, CDR2 FQNEAQ. V trimming: 0 bases; J trimming: 2 bases; junction bases outside the gene matches: 7. The CDR3 totals 16 residues. Here the CDR3 DNA reads TGTGCCAGCAGCTTAGCCGGACTAGATCTTACCTACGAGCAGTACTTC. Translated: CASSLAGLDLTYEQYF.

The chain uses TRBV5-1 and TRBJ1-3, with 12 bases lining up with TRBD1. The ends lost 0 bases at V and 2 bases at J; junction bases unmatched: 12. The CDR3 has 20 residues. Looked up from germline, CDR1 is SGHRS and CDR2 is YFSETQ. DNA for the CDR3: TGCGCCAGCAGCTTGGCCTCTGGGACAGGGGGCTTGTCTGCTGGAAACACCATATATTTT. This gives the protein CASSLASGTGGLSAGNTIYF.

This chain links TRBV29-1 with TRBJ1-3; TRBD1 agrees at 7 bases. The germline gives CDR1 SQVTM, CDR2 ANQGSEA. The CDR3 is made up of 15 amino acids. V lost 1 base to trimming and J lost 4 bases; unmatched junction nucleotides: 7. Here the CDR3 DNA reads TGCAGCGTTGAAGGGAACAGGGGTACCGGAAACACCATATATTTT. Translating it yields CSVEGNRGTGNTIYF.

The chain's CDR3 is CASNEGPGTPDTQYF. The CDR3 DNA reads TGTGCCAGCAATGAAGGGCCGGGCACACCAGATACGCAGTATTTT. This rearrangement joins TRBV27 to TRBJ2-3; D ambiguous. V lost 7 bases, J lost 4 bases, and 18 bases lay in between. The CDR3 spans 15 residues. Germline V lookup: CDR1 MNHEY, CDR2 SMNVEV (reference sequence).

The chain carries TRBV24-1 and TRBJ1-2; no clear D. Germline-derived CDR1 and CDR2 are KGHDR and SFDVKD. The CDR3 length is 12 residues. Trimming left V 9 bases short and J 5 bases short, with 12 bases between. CDR3 coding DNA: TGTGCCACCGGCAGCCAGGAGTATGGCTACACCTTC. Its translation: CATGSQEYGYTF.

This chain links TRBV10-3 with TRBJ2-7, with 10 positions matching TRBD1. This CDR3 comprises 16 residues. Germline assignment: CDR1 ENHRY and CDR2 SYGVKD. With V trimmed by 4 bases and J by 6 bases, 12 bases remained unmatched. The CDR3: CAISGKPGQGLLEQYF. DNA of the CDR3: TGTGCCATCAGTGGAAAACCGGGACAGGGGCTTCTCGAGCAGTACTTC.

The rearrangement uses TRBV27 and TRBJ2-1, with TRBD1 matching 12 bases. The CDR3 length is 15 residues. With 5 bases clipped from V and 7 bases from J, the junction kept 6 bases outside the gene matches. Germline CDR1 and CDR2: MNHEY and SMNVEV (reference sequence). CDR3 sequence reads: CASSPRDRGRNEQFF. The DNA of the CDR3 is TGTGCCAGCAGTCCGCGGGACAGGGGGCGAAATGAGCAGTTCTTC.

This clone was detected a few times. The V and J genes are TRBV20-1 and TRBJ2-7, with 7 bases identical to TRBD1. Trimming cost V 3 bases and J 6 bases; bases outside gene matches: 8. CDR1 is DFQATT and CDR2 is SNEGSKA in the germline V gene (reference sequence). The CDR3 is 13 residues long. DNA of the CDR3: TGCAGTGCTAGTGAGGGGGCGCTGGGCGAGCAGTACTTC. Translated: CSASEGALGEQYF.

The genes are TRBV5-1 and TRBJ2-5, with TRBD2 identical over 12 bases. Trimming removed 4 bases from V and 6 bases from J; junction bases left unmatched: 7. The CDR3 loop spans 15 amino acids. Germline V gives CDR1 SGHRS, CDR2 YFSETQ. The CDR3 nucleotides are TGCGCCAGCAGCCCGGAACTAGCGGGAGGAAAGACCCAGTACTTC. Protein sequence: CASSPELAGGKTQYF.

The rearrangement joins TRBV3-1 (or the pseudogene TRBV3-2) to TRBJ2-7, with D unresolved. The CDR3 length is 13 residues. Trimming removed 5 bases from V and 7 bases from J, with 15 bases in between. The germline V gene encodes CDR1 LGHDT and CDR2 YNNKEL (reference sequence). The CDR3 nucleotides read TGTGCCAGCAGCTCCCGGGCTCTTTCTGAGCAGTACTTC. Translation: CASSSRALSEQYF.

This clone came up once. The chain carries TRBV19 and TRBJ1-6, with a weak D call TRBD1 (5 bases). Germline CDR1 LNHDA, CDR2 SQIVND (reference sequence). Trimming took 3 bases from V and 7 from J, leaving 7 bases between them. The CDR3 is made up of 13 amino acids. The CDR3 nucleotides are TGTGCCAGTAGTATTCCAGGGAATTCACCCCTCCACTTT. Translation: CASSIPGNSPLHF.

This chain joins TRBV6-5 and TRBJ1-2; TRBD1 matches at 9 bases. In germline, CDR1 is MNHEY, CDR2 SVGAGI. The CDR3 has 13 residues. After removal of 6 bases from V and 6 bases from J, the junction contained 5 bases not matched to a gene. CDR3 residues: CASRQGAIDGYTF. For the CDR3, the DNA is TGTGCCAGCAGACAGGGGGCGATCGATGGCTACACCTTC.

The rearrangement uses TRBV3-1 (or the pseudogene TRBV3-2) and TRBJ2-5; D is uncertain. Germline lookup yields CDR1 LGHDT and CDR2 YNNKEL (reference sequence). This CDR3 comprises 12 residues. Between the trimmed V and J ends, which lost 6 bases and 4 bases, there was a span of 9 bases. CDR3 loop: CASRSGSETQYF. The CDR3 bases are TGTGCCAGCAGATCGGGCTCAGAGACCCAGTACTTC.

This chain uses TRBV5-1 with TRBJ1-2, with D perhaps TRBD1 (5 bases). The CDR3 runs to 17 residues. The ends were cut back, 0 bases at V and 1 base at J, with 16 bases in the middle. The germline CDR1 and CDR2 sequences are SGHRS and YFSETQ. CDR3 nucleotides: TGCGCCAGCAGCTTGGGGGACGGAAGCCTTCATAACTATGGCTACACCTTC. Its protein product is CASSLGDGSLHNYGYTF.

As concerns this clone: One junction end does not reproduce the germline sequence, and a read error may be involved. The CDR3 loop reads CASSSLTGMGLHF. The CDR3 DNA sequence: TGTGCCAGCAGTTCCCTCACAGGAATGGGGCTGCACTTC. V and J are TRBV6-6 and TRBJ2-7, with TRBD1 as a possible D gene (5 bases). The CDR3 is made up of 13 amino acids. Germline CDR1 MNHNY, CDR2 SVGAGI (reference sequence).

The chain has TRBV11-2 and TRBJ2-1; D ambiguous. The CDR3 contains 15 residues. The V end lost 0 bases, the J end lost 0 bases, and 6 bases lay between the germline ends. The germline V gene has CDR1 SGHAT and CDR2 FQNNGV. Here the CDR3 reads CASSLDSSSYNEQFF. The DNA of the CDR3 is TGTGCCAGCAGCTTAGACAGTAGCTCCTACAATGAGCAGTTCTTC.

The chain has TRBV3-1 (or the pseudogene TRBV3-2) and TRBJ2-3; TRBD2 matches at 11 bases. V lost 0 bases to trimming and J lost 4 bases; unmatched junction nucleotides: 9. This CDR3 is 18 amino acids long. Per the germline V gene, CDR1 is LGHDT and CDR2 is YNNKEL (reference sequence). DNA of the CDR3: TGTGCCAGCAGCCAAGATGAGTTAGCGGGAGGGCCGGCAGATACGCAGTATTTT. As protein: CASSQDELAGGPADTQYF.

The chain employs TRBV4-1 and TRBJ1-2; D perhaps matches TRBD1 (6 bases). Trimming took off 2 bases at V and 0 bases at J, with 16 bases between the two ends. The CDR3 loop spans 17 amino acids. Germline V gene sequence: CDR1 MGHRA, CDR2 YSYEKL. CDR3 amino acids: CASSQRDMGLANYGYTF. CDR3 sequence (DNA): TGCGCCAGCAGCCAACGGGACATGGGATTAGCTAACTATGGCTACACCTTC.